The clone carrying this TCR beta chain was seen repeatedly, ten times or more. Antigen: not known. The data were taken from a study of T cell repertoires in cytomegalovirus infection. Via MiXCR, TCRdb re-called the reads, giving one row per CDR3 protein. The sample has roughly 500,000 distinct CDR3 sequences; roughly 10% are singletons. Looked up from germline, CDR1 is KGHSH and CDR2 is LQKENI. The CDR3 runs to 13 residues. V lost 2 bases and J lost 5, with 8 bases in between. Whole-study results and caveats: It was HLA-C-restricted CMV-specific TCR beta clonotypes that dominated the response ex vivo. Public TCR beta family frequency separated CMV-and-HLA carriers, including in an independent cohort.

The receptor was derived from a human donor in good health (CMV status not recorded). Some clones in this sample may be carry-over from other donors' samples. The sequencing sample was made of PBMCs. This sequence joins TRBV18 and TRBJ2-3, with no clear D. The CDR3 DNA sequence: TGTGCCAGCTCACCAGGGTCGGGAGATACGCAGTATTTT. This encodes CASSPGSGDTQYF.